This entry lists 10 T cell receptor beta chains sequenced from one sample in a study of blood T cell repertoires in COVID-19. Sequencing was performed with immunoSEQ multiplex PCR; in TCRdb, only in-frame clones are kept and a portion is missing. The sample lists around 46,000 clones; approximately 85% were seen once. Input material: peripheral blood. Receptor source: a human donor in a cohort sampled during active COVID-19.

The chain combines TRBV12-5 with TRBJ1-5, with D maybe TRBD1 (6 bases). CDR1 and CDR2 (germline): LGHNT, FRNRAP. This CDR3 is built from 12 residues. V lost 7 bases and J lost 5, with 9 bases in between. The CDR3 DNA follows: TGTGCTAGTGCCAGGGGCGATCAGCCCCAGCATTTT. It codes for CASARGDQPQHF.

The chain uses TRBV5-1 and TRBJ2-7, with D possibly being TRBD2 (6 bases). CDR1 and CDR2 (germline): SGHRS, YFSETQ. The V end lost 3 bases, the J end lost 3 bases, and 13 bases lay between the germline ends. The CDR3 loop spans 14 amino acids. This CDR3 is CASSSSGTYYEQYF. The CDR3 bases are TGCGCCAGCAGCTCTTCCGGGACTTACTACGAGCAGTACTTC.

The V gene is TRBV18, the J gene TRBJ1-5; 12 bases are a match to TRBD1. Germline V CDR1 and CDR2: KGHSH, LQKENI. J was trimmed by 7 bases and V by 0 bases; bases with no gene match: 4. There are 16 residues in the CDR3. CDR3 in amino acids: CASSPPGQGAGQPQHF. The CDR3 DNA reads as TGTGCCAGCTCACCACCGGGACAGGGGGCAGGACAGCCCCAGCATTTT.

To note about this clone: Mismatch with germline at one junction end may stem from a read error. CDR3 bases: TGCGCCAGCAGTTTGGACGGAGATAGCAATCAGCCCCAGCATTTT. It codes for CASSLDGDSNQPQHF. The chain joins TRBV5-1 to TRBJ1-5; D ambiguous. The germline gives CDR1 SGHRS, CDR2 YFSETQ. The CDR3 consists of 15 residues.

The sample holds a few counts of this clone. This CDR3 is CASSRPGSSGANVLTF. The CDR3 nucleotides are TGTGCCAGTAGTCGCCCGGGAAGCTCTGGGGCCAACGTCCTGACTTTC. The chain has TRBV19 and TRBJ2-6; D might be TRBD2 (5 bases). V lost 5 bases to trimming and J lost 0 bases, with 11 bases between them. Germline loops: CDR1 LNHDA, CDR2 SQIVND (reference sequence). The CDR3 consists of 16 residues.

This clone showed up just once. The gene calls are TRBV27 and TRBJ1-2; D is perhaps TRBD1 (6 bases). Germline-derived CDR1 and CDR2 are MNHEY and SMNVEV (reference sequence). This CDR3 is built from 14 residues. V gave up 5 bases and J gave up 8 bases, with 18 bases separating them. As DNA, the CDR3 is TGTGCCAGCAGTCCCCCTGACAGGTTCGGGGGCTACACCTTC. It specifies CASSPPDRFGGYTF.

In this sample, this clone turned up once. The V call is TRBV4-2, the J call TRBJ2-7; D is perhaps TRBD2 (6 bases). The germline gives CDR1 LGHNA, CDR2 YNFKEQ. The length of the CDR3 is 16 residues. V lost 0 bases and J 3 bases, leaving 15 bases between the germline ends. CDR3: CASSQEASGRHYEQYF. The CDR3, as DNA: TGTGCCAGCAGCCAAGAAGCCAGCGGGCGCCACTACGAGCAGTACTTC.

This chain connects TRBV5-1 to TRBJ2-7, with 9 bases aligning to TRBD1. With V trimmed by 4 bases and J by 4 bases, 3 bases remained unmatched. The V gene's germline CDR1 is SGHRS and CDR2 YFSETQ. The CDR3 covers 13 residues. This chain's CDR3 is CASSTGQGYEQYF. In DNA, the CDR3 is TGCGCCAGCAGCACGGGACAGGGTTACGAGCAGTACTTC.

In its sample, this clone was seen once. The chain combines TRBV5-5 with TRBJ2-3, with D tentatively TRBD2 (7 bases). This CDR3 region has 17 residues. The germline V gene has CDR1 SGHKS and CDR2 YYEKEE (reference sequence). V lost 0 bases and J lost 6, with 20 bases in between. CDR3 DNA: TGTGCCAGCAGCTTGGGTATGCGGGGGCGAGTGTTGGATACGCAGTATTTT. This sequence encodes CASSLGMRGRVLDTQYF.

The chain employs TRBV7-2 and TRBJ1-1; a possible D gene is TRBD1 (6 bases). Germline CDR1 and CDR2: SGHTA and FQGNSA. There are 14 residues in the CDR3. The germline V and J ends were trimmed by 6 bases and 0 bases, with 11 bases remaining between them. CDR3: CASRKTGMNTEAFF. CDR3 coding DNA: TGTGCCAGCAGGAAGACAGGTATGAACACTGAAGCTTTCTTT.